This TCR beta chain originates from a study of beta chain features in type 1 diabetes (dated by TCRdb to the late 2010s). Looking at the study overall: Mean age, gender distribution, total cell number and subset yield did not differ between patients and healthy donors. A total of over 95,000,000 sorted cells were examined across all samples, and RNA yield correlated strongly with the number of cells per subset. In the study, TCRB repertoires of sorted circulating CD4+ T cell subsets from recently diagnosed type 1 diabetes patients were compared with those of matched healthy donors. Naive and central memory subsets were obtained from all 30 or so donors, but regulatory and stem cell-like memory subsets were isolated from only 8 patients and about eight healthy donors.

Each donor gave one peripheral blood draw, averaging roughly 120 mL, which was collected into heparinised tubes. A BD FACSAria II was used to sort naive, central memory, regulatory and stem cell-like memory CD4+ T cells with a panel that included CD45RO, CCR7, CD25, CD127, CD95 and CD27. Every sorted population had a purity above 95%. Right away, PBMCs were isolated by Lymphoprep density gradient centrifugation and were stained directly, with no culture step. To minimize batch effects, samples were stained and sorted in pairs, one healthy donor with one patient per experiment. Results and caveats for the whole study, not just this receptor: At VDJ recombination sites, type 1 diabetes patients had fewer insertions and more deleted nucleotides, which implies abnormalities in thymic rearrangement. Because small numbers of individuals were included in the HLA sub-analyses, any influence of HLA type on TCRB rearrangement was left unresolved. PCR might favor shorter templates, but patient and control samples were amplified and corrected together, so any skew would affect both groups equally. Sequencing cDNA rather than genomic DNA could over-represent highly expressing activated cells, although activation and CD3 levels did not differ between groups. Naive, central memory and regulatory TCRB repertoires appeared to be more alike among patients than among healthy donors. Type 1 diabetes patients showed a moderate but significant shortening of TCRB CDR3 length in all four CD4+ subsets.

This clone has more than one count but fewer than ten. Its antigen remains unidentified. Base qualities are not provided; no much larger clone lies one nucleotide away. For this chain, trimming is 5 bases at the V end and 1 base at the J end, and the number of junction bases without a gene match is 10. CDR1 and CDR2 are drawn from the germline V gene: SGHRS, YFSETQ. CDR3 length: 16 amino acids, cysteine to phenylalanine. Left in the record is the CDR3 DNA by itself, 48 bases read in frame from the first base. The High Capacity cDNA Reverse Transcription Kit was used to reverse transcribe all of the isolated RNA, meaning that expressed TCRB transcripts were what got sequenced. Deep immunoSEQ sequencing was applied to naive, central memory and regulatory T cell samples, giving an average of roughly 3.5 million total reads per sample. Sorted cells were lysed in RLT buffer and RNA was extracted with DNase-treated RNeasy Micro or Mini kits, depending on cell number. Each cell subset was processed separately to prevent cross-contamination, with patient and healthy donor samples processed together. TCRB sequences were amplified from cDNA with the immunoSEQ multiplex PCR, producing 87-bp fragments spanning the CDR3 region. The amplicons were sequenced using the Illumina HiSeq platform. In the authors' own workflow: PCR bias was corrected computationally using synthetic template baselines, and reads within Hamming distance 2 were collapsed, with unmergeable singletons discarded. Reads were aligned to IMGT to assign V, D and J genes, CDR3 length, and insertions or deletions at six rearrangement sites. Within each subset, clonotype counts were normalized to sorted cell number, after which true diversity and Gini coefficients were computed with the tcR R package. The overlap coefficient, calculated on TCRB nucleotide sequences, was used to quantify repertoire sharing. As a proxy for the pre-selection repertoire, out-of-frame TCRB sequences from naive cells were analyzed. The immuneACCESS repertoire file appears here via TCRdb, limited to in-frame rearrangements. These files lack a portion of the clones; in checked studies, under half of the deficit traces to unresolved V genes, and the cause of the others is not known. The V and J calls and the clone size are those of that table, but D and trimming were determined from the DNA. Recorded for this sample are 350,000 to 400,000 clones; roughly 12% of them occurred a single time. Approximately 0.011% of the sample goes to the ten largest clones.

The specimen was naive CD4+ T cells from blood. This sample's cell subset or site label indicates: true naive CD4+ T cells. The chain is made from TRBV5-1 and TRBJ2-5, and 8 bases in between align with TRBD2. The receptor's source is a woman between 18 and 30 years old with type 1 diabetes. CDR3 reads: CASRPTAGATQETQYF. The nucleotide sequence reads TGCGCCAGCAGGCCGACAGCGGGAGCGACCCAAGAGACCCAGTACTTC.